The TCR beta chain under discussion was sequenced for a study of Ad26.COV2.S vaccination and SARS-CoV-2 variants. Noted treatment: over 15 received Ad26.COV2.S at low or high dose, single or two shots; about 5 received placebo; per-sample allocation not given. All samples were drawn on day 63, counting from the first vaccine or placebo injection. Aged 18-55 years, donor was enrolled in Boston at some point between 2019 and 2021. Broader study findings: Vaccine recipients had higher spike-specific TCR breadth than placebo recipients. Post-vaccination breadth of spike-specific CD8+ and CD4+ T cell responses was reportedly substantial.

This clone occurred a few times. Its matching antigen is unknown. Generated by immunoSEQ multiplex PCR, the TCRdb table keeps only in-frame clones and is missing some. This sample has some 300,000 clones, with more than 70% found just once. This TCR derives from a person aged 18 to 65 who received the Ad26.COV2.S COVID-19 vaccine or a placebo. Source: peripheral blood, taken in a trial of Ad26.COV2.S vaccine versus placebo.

CDR3 protein: CASRRTTGDEKLFF. The CDR3 DNA reads TGCGCCAGCCGCCGAACGACAGGGGATGAAAAACTGTTTTTT. The chain employs TRBV5-1 and TRBJ1-4; TRBD1 matches 8 bases. V lost 7 bases and J lost 6; bases outside the gene matches: 8. The CDR3 runs 14 residues. CDR1 is SGHRS, CDR2 YFSETQ, per germline.